The table lists the clone carrying this T cell receptor beta chain with a few counts. The sample belongs to a study of blood T cell repertoires in COVID-19. For the study at large: Donors in the United States, Italy and Spain gave samples during acute or convalescent COVID-19. PBMCs, B-cell-depleted T cells, or T cells were the source of the cDNA or gDNA that made up the material.

Original data processing: Amplification with reference gene primers provided the estimates of nucleated cell counts. Produced via immunoSEQ multiplex PCR; TCRdb's table is partial and in-frame only. V, J and clone size reflect that table, while D and trimming were determined from the DNA. The sample lists a few hundred thousand clones; 75% to 90% were seen once. The material sequenced was peripheral blood. The receptor was isolated from a woman aged 40 to 50 who had recovered from COVID-19.

CDR3 nucleotides: TGTGCCAGGAAGATGGAGCAGAAGCAAGAGACCCAGTACTTC. Its protein product is CARKMEQKQETQYF. This chain links TRBV27 with TRBJ2-5; D unclear. This CDR3 contains 14 residues. Deletions cut 9 bases from V and 2 bases from J, with 16 bases between. CDR1 and CDR2 from the germline V gene are MNHEY and SMNVEV (reference sequence).